What follows describes a single TCR beta chain. The antigen is undetermined. The sample is drawn from a study of shared clonotypes between healthy human individuals. Whole-study results and caveats: Among the subsets, naive ones generally showed larger estimated richness than memory ones.

Assay: immunoSEQ multiplex PCR; the TCRdb copy retains only in-frame clones and omits some. Of millions of clones in the sample, more than 85% were seen once. CDR3 length equals 15 residues. Germline V CDR1 and CDR2: MGHRA, YSYEKL. V shed 6 bases and J 4 bases; nucleotides not matched to a gene: 8. Negatively enriched CD4+ T cells were divided by CD45RA into naive and memory. V is TRBV4-1 and J is TRBJ2-5; 10 nucleotides align to TRBD1. The sequencing sample was made of naive CD4+ T cells from PBMCs. Sample subset: CD45RA+ positively selected. This sequence originates from a man aged 18 to 30 in good health. Some clones in this sample may be carry-over from other donors' samples. CDR3 sequence (DNA): TGCGCCAGCAGTATACCGGGACAGGGGCGAGAGACCCAGTACTTC. It codes for CASSIPGQGRETQYF.